What follows are 9 T cell receptor beta chains derived from one specimen sequenced in a study of blood T cell repertoires in COVID-19 (dated by TCRdb to 2018 to 2020). The library was produced with the immunoSEQ multiplex PCR assay. TCRdb carries this immuneACCESS record with in-frame sequences only. Its versions omit some clonotypes, under half of them owing to an unresolved V gene in the studies checked, with the rest unexplained. The sample includes some 300,000 clones, with approximately 86% observed a single time. The biggest ten clones account for 10% to 15% of the sample. Sequences were obtained from peripheral blood. All receptors come from a woman aged 70 to 79 with COVID-19, enrolled during active disease.

This clone came up once. The CDR3 reads CASQEAGTGSYEQYF. CDR3 sequence (DNA): TGTGCCAGCCAGGAAGCCGGGACAGGGAGCTACGAGCAGTACTTC. The chain employs TRBV2 and TRBJ2-7; TRBD1 matches at 9 bases. CDR1 and CDR2 (germline): SNHLY, FYNNEI. The CDR3 totals 15 residues. After removal of 8 bases from V and 3 bases from J, the junction contained 11 bases not matched to a gene.

The chain links TRBV7-9 to TRBJ1-2, with D hard to call. Trimming cost V 1 base and J 1 base, with 7 bases left between them. The CDR3 is 14 residues long. The germline CDR1 and CDR2 sequences are SEHNR and FQNEAQ (reference sequence). CDR3 in DNA: TGTGCCAGCAGCTTAGGAGGGTTTAACTATGGCTACACCTTC. Its translation: CASSLGGFNYGYTF.

The chain is built from TRBV7-2 and TRBJ2-3; 7 bases agree with TRBD1. Germline CDR1 reads SGHTA; CDR2 reads FQGNSA. The CDR3 consists of 14 residues. Losses at the gene ends were 5 bases for V and 4 bases for J; bases not matched to a gene: 6. CDR3 amino acids: CASSHRQGADTQYF. The CDR3 region has the DNA TGTGCCAGCAGCCATAGACAGGGTGCAGATACGCAGTATTTT.

This clone was recorded once. V and J are TRBV24-1 and TRBJ1-2; 8 bases map to TRBD1. Germline V gives CDR1 KGHDR, CDR2 SFDVKD. This CDR3 has 12 amino acids. With V trimmed by 3 bases and J by 12 bases, 5 bases remained unmatched. DNA for the CDR3: TGTGCCACCAGTGATCCCCGGACAGGGCACACCTTC. Amino acids: CATSDPRTGHTF.

This sequence joins TRBV2 and TRBJ1-1; 10 nucleotides agree with TRBD1. The CDR3 has 18 amino acids. The junction had 9 bases not matched to a gene; V was cut back by 1 base and J by 1 base. The germline V gene has CDR1 SNHLY and CDR2 FYNNEI. The CDR3 is CASSEVRDRGVENTEAFF. The CDR3 DNA is TGTGCCAGCAGTGAAGTCCGGGACAGGGGTGTGGAGAACACTGAAGCTTTCTTT.

This chain joins TRBV2 and TRBJ2-7, with 9 bases aligning to TRBD1. CDR3 length: 17 residues. The V gene end was trimmed by 6 bases and the J gene end by 5 bases; junction bases not matched to a gene: 17. Germline assignment: CDR1 SNHLY and CDR2 FYNNEI. The DNA for the CDR3 is TGTGCCAGCAGCCACCCCGGGGGGACAGGGAGTGGCGACGAGCAGTACTTC. Encoded protein: CASSHPGGTGSGDEQYF.

The CDR3 reads CASSFSGSGTDTQYF. CDR3 in DNA: TGCGCCAGCAGCTTCTCAGGGTCTGGCACAGATACGCAGTATTTT. The J gene is TRBJ2-3, the V gene TRBV5-1; tentative D call: TRBD1 (5 bases). CDR3 length: 15 residues. Germline CDR1 and CDR2: SGHRS and YFSETQ. V was trimmed by 2 bases and J by 1 base, leaving 11 bases between them.

The rearrangement joins TRBV29-1 to TRBJ1-2, with unresolved D. The ends were cut back, 4 bases at V and 8 bases at J, with 14 bases in the middle. Germline V gives CDR1 SQVTM, CDR2 ANQGSEA. The CDR3 length is 12 residues. The chain's CDR3 is CSVASAWFGYTF. As DNA, the CDR3 is TGCAGCGTTGCCAGTGCATGGTTCGGCTACACCTTC. The whole variable domain, remainder taken from reference TRBV29-1 and TRBJ1-2, is SAVISQKPSRDICQRGTSLTIQCQVDSQVTMMFWYRQQPGQSLTLIATANQGSEATYESGFVIDKFPISRPNLTFSTLTVSNMSPEDSSIYLCSVASAWFGYTFGSGTRLTVV.

This chain joins TRBV12-3 or TRBV12-4 and TRBJ1-1; D ambiguous. This CDR3 contains 13 residues. V gave up 8 bases and J gave up 0 bases, with 10 bases separating them. The CDR3 spells CASGQTVNTEAFF. The CDR3 DNA reads as TGTGCCAGCGGGCAGACGGTGAACACTGAAGCTTTCTTT.